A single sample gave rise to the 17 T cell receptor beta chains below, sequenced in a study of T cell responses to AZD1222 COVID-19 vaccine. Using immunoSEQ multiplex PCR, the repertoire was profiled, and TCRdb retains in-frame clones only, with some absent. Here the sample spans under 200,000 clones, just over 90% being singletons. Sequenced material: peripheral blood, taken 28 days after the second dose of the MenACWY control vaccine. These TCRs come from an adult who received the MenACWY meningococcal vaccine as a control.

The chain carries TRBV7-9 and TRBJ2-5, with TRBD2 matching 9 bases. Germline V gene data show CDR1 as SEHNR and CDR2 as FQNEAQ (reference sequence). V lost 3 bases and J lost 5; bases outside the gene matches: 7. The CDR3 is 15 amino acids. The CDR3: CASSLAGGPEETQYF. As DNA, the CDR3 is TGTGCCAGCAGCTTGGCGGGAGGGCCCGAGGAGACCCAGTACTTC.

CDR3: CASSSQYQPQHF. CDR3 bases: TGTGCCAGCAGCTCGCAGTATCAGCCCCAGCATTTT. This chain connects TRBV7-9 to TRBJ1-5; no firm D call. There are 12 residues in the CDR3. Per germline, CDR1 SEHNR and CDR2 FQNEAQ (reference sequence). Trimming removed 4 bases from V and 5 bases from J, with 6 bases in between. Variable domain in full (rest from reference TRBV7-9 and TRBJ1-5): DTGVSQNPRHKITKRGQNVTFRCDPISEHNRLYWYRQTLGQGPEFLTYFQNEAQLEKSRLLSDRFSAERPKGSFSTLEIQRTEQGDSAMYLCASSSQYQPQHFGDGTRLSIL.

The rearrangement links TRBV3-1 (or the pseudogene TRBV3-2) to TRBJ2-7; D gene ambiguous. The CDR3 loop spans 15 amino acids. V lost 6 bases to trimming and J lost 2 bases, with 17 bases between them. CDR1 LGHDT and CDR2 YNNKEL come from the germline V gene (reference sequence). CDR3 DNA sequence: TGTGCCAGCAGTCGTACCTCGGGCGATACCTACGAGCAGTACTTC. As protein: CASSRTSGDTYEQYF.

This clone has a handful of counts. Written as DNA, the CDR3 is TGTGCCAGTAGTCCGGTCCCACAGAACACCGGGGAGCTGTTTTTT. It translates to CASSPVPQNTGELFF. This chain links TRBV19 with TRBJ2-2; D remains ambiguous. Germline V lookup: CDR1 LNHDA, CDR2 SQIVND (reference sequence). The V end lost 5 bases, the J end lost 1 base, and 11 bases lay between the germline ends. This CDR3 spans 15 amino acids.

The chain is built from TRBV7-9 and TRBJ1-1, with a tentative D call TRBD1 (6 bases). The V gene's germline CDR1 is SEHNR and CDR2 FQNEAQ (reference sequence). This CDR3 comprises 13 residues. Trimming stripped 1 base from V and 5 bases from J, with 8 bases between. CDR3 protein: CASSLGTATEAFF. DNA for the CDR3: TGTGCCAGCAGCTTAGGGACAGCTACTGAAGCTTTCTTT. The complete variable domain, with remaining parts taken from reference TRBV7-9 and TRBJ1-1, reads DTGVSQNPRHKITKRGQNVTFRCDPISEHNRLYWYRQTLGQGPEFLTYFQNEAQLEKSRLLSDRFSAERPKGSFSTLEIQRTEQGDSAMYLCASSLGTATEAFFGQGTRLTVV.

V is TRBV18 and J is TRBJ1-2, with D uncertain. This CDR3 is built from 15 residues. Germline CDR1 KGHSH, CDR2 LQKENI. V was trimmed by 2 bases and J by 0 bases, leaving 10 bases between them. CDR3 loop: CASSPKAQANYGYTF. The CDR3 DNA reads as TGTGCCAGCTCACCAAAGGCTCAAGCTAACTATGGCTACACCTTC. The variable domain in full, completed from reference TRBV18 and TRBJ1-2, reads NAGVMQNPRHLVRRRGQEARLRCSPMKGHSHVYWYRQLPEEGLKFMVYLQKENIIDESGMPKERFSAEFPKEGPSILRIQQVVRGDSAAYFCASSPKAQANYGYTFGSGTRLTVV.

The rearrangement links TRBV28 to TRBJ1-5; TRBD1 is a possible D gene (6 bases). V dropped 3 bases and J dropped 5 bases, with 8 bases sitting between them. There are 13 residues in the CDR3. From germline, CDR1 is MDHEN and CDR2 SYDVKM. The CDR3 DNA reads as TGTGCCAGCAGTTTGGGGACATATCAGCCCCAGCATTTT. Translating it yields CASSLGTYQPQHF.

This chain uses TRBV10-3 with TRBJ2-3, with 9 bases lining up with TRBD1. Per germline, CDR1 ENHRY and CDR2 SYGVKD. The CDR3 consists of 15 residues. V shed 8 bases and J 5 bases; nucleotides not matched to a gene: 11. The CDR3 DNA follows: TGTGCCATCGCTGAGGACAGGGGACAGTTAGATACGCAGTATTTT. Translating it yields CAIAEDRGQLDTQYF.

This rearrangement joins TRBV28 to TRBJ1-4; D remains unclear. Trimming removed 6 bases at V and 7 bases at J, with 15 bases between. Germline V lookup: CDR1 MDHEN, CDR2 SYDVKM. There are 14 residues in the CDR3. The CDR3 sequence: CASSPQDRFEKLFF. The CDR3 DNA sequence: TGTGCCAGCAGCCCTCAGGATCGTTTTGAAAAACTGTTTTTT.

CDR3 bases: TGTGCCAGCAGCAACGGTCGGGTAGCGGGGCCCACCGGGGAGCTGTTTTTT. Protein sequence: CASSNGRVAGPTGELFF. The chain uses TRBV9 and TRBJ2-2; 8 nucleotides line up with TRBD2. CDR1 SGDLS and CDR2 YYNGEE come from the germline V gene. V shed 4 bases and J 4 bases; nucleotides not matched to a gene: 12. There are 17 residues in the CDR3.

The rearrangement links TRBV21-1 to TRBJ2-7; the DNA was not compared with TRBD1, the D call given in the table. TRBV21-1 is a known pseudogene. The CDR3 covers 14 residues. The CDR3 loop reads CASSNGTVSYEQYF. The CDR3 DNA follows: TGTGCCAGCAGCAATGGGACAGTTTCCTACGAGCAGTACTTC.

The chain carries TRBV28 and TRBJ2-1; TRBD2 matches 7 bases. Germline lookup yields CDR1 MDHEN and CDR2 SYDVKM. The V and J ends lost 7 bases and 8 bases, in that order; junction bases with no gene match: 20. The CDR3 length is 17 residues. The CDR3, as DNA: TGTGCCAGCACCCCTAAAGGGAGGGCCATTACTTTCGATGAGCAGTTCTTC. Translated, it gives CASTPKGRAITFDEQFF. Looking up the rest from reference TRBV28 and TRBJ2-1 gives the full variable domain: DVKVTQSSRYLVKRTGEKVFLECVQDMDHENMFWYRQDPGLGLRLIYFSYDVKMKEKGDIPEGYSVSREKKERFSLILESASTNQTSMYLCASTPKGRAITFDEQFFGPGTRLTVL.

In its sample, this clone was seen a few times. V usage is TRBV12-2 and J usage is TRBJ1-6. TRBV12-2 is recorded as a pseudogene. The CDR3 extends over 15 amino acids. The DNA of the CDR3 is TGTGCAAGTCCTGGGGAGGGCTCCTATAATTCACCCCTCCACTTT. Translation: CASPGEGSYNSPLHF.

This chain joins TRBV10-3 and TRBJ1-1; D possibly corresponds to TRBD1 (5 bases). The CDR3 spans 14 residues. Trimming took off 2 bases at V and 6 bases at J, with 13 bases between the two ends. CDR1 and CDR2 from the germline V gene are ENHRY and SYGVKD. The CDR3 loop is CAISEEEQASEAFF. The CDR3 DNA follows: TGTGCCATCAGTGAGGAGGAACAGGCCTCTGAAGCTTTCTTT.

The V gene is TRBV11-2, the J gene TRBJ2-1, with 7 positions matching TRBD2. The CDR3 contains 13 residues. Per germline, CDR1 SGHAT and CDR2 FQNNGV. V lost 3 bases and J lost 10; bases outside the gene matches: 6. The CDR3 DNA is TGTGCCAGCAGCTTCCATGGCGGGAGAGAGCAGTTCTTC. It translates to CASSFHGGREQFF.

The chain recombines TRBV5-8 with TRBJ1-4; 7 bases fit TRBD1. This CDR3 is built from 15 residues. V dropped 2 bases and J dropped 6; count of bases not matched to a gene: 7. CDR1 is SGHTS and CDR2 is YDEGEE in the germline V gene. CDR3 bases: TGTGCCAGCAGCTTCCTGCGACAGGGAGATGAAAAACTGTTTTTT. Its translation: CASSFLRQGDEKLFF.

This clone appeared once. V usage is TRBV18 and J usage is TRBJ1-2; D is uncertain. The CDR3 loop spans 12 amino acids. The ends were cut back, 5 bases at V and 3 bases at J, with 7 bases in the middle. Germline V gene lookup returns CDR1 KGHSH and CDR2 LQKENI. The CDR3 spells CASSLLDYGYTF. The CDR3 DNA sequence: TGTGCCAGCTCATTACTCGACTATGGCTACACCTTC.